This TCR beta chain was documented in a study of post-analysis software for immune sequencing data. Study-level findings and limits: Higher frequency in patients than in controls was seen for about five TRBV segments, with TRBV5-6, TRBV5-1 and TRBV20-1 among them. Those with multiple sclerosis, the patient group, showed significantly lower normalized Chao1 diversity than controls. Same-batch preparations were strongly co-clustered by F measure.

Germline loops: CDR1 PRHDT, CDR2 FYEKMQ (reference sequence). V was pared by 5 bases and J by 0 bases, with 12 bases of the junction left unmatched. The CDR3 consists of 17 residues. Researchers reported that TCR beta cDNA libraries carried unique molecular identifiers. T cells numbering roughly 1 to 10 million yielded about 500,000 cDNA molecules. From the PCR reads, TCRdb called clonotypes with MiXCR, one entry per CDR3 protein. The table includes some 800,000 distinct CDR3 sequences, under 60% detected once. A few counts support this clonotype. Its cognate antigen is unknown. The specimen sequenced was blood. This TCR derives from a girl aged 10-17 years with multiple sclerosis. The chain couples TRBV13 to TRBJ1-1; 7 positions agree with TRBD1. Here the CDR3 DNA reads TGTGCCAGCAGCACGCTGGGACAGCCCAATATGAACACTGAAGCTTTCTTT. Protein sequence: CASSTLGQPNMNTEAFF.